The 9 T cell receptor beta chains in this list originate from one sample, sequenced in a study of T cell responses to AZD1222 COVID-19 vaccine. Measured with immunoSEQ multiplex PCR; TCRdb has only the in-frame clones, and not every one. This sample has around 170,000 clones, with roughly 93% found just once. The sequencing used peripheral blood, collected on day 0 of AZD1222 vaccination. Every receptor here comes from an adult in good health.

The J gene is TRBJ2-7, the V gene TRBV28; D is unclear. CDR3 length: 11 residues. V was clipped by 6 bases and J by 6 bases, with 9 bases between them. Germline CDR1 reads MDHEN; CDR2 reads SYDVKM. The CDR3 reads CASRSISEQYF. As DNA, the CDR3 is TGTGCCAGCAGGTCCATTTCCGAGCAGTACTTC.

A single count supports this clone. J is TRBJ1-5 and V is TRBV28; D is possibly TRBD1 (6 bases). Per the germline V gene, CDR1 is MDHEN and CDR2 is SYDVKM. V shed 5 bases and J shed 5 bases, with 16 bases lying between them. The CDR3 totals 15 residues. CDR3 nucleotide sequence: TGTGCCAGCAGTACCGGAGGGGAGGGGGATCAGCCCCAGCATTTT. This translates into CASSTGGEGDQPQHF. Based on the CDR3 plus reference TRBV28 and TRBJ1-5, the full variable domain is DVKVTQSSRYLVKRTGEKVFLECVQDMDHENMFWYRQDPGLGLRLIYFSYDVKMKEKGDIPEGYSVSREKKERFSLILESASTNQTSMYLCASSTGGEGDQPQHFGDGTRLSIL.

The chain carries TRBV7-2 and TRBJ2-7, with a tentative D call TRBD2 (5 bases). CDR3 length equals 14 residues. CDR1 is SGHTA and CDR2 is FQGNSA in the germline V gene. Trimming shortened V by 1 base and J by 3 bases, and 10 bases separated the two germline ends. CDR3 DNA sequence: TGTGCCAGCAGCTTAGAAGCAGCGGTCTACGAGCAGTACTTC. This sequence encodes CASSLEAAVYEQYF.

The chain is built from TRBV6-2 or TRBV6-3 and TRBJ2-1; unclear D gene. V shed 0 bases and J shed 0 bases, with 0 bases lying between them. The CDR3 runs 13 residues. Germline V gives CDR1 MNHEY, CDR2 SVGEGT. Here the CDR3 DNA reads TGTGCCAGCAGTTACTCCTCCTACAATGAGCAGTTCTTC. This encodes CASSYSSYNEQFF.

The chain uses TRBV3-1 (or the pseudogene TRBV3-2) and TRBJ2-2; the D gene could be TRBD1 or TRBD2 (5 bases each). Germline V gene data show CDR1 as LGHDT and CDR2 as YNNKEL (reference sequence). Trimming pared 6 bases from V and 1 base from J, leaving 12 bases between. This CDR3 is 15 amino acids long. The CDR3 DNA reads TGTGCCAGCAGTTCCGGGACCAAGAACACCGGGGAGCTGTTTTTT. It specifies CASSSGTKNTGELFF.

This chain links TRBV6-2 or TRBV6-3 with TRBJ2-3, with TRBD2 identical over 12 bases. V was clipped by 0 bases and J by 0 bases; unmatched bases: 7. Germline lookup yields CDR1 MNHEY and CDR2 SVGEGT. This CDR3 contains 19 residues. The CDR3 DNA reads as TGTGCCAGCAGTTACTCGAGGACTAGCGGGGATGGGAGCACAGATACGCAGTATTTT. Its protein product is CASSYSRTSGDGSTDTQYF.

This chain joins TRBV28 and TRBJ2-5; 8 bases line up with TRBD1. Germline V lookup: CDR1 MDHEN, CDR2 SYDVKM. There are 14 residues in the CDR3. V trimming: 6 bases; J trimming: 4 bases; junction bases outside the gene matches: 7. Here the CDR3 DNA reads TGTGCCAGCAGCAGCGGACAGGGTGGAGAGACCCAGTACTTC. It yields the protein CASSSGQGGETQYF.

The table lists this clone with a count of one. This rearrangement joins TRBV14 to TRBJ1-1; unclear D gene. Germline values: CDR1 SGHDN, CDR2 FVKESK. Trimming cost V 1 base and J 3 bases, with 3 bases left between them. This CDR3 contains 12 residues. The CDR3, as DNA: TGTGCCAGCAGCCAAGTATACACTGAAGCTTTCTTT. This encodes CASSQVYTEAFF.

The J gene is TRBJ1-5, the V gene TRBV7-8; no clear D gene. The CDR3 has 15 residues. The germline V gene has CDR1 SGHVS and CDR2 FQNEAQ. The V gene lost 3 bases and the J gene lost 1 base, with 10 bases spanning the gap. The CDR3 DNA sequence: TGTGCCAGCAGCTTGGTTGCGGGGAGCAATCAGCCCCAGCATTTT. It specifies CASSLVAGSNQPQHF.